Listed below are T cell receptor beta chains from one sample, sequenced in a study of T cell responses to AZD1222 COVID-19 vaccine. Sequenced by immunoSEQ multiplex PCR; TCRdb stores in-frame clones only, minus some. The table includes about 110,000 clones, about 90% detected once. Here the sequenced sample was peripheral blood, taken 28 days after the second AZD1222 dose. These receptors were collected from an adult who received the AZD1222 COVID-19 vaccine. The CDR3 runs from the conserved cysteine through the conserved F or W. A D gene is named only where the DNA matches it firmly. The size of a clone is reported for some rows only, either as once, few or many, or as a class for expanded clones.

clone_size: -
d_call: -
v_call: TRBV18
j_call: TRBJ2-4
cdr3_aa: CASSLSSGGKYF
cdr3_nt: TGTGCCAGCTCACTATCGAGTGGGGGGAAGTACTTC

clone_size: -
d_call: TRBD1
v_call: TRBV28
j_call: TRBJ2-5
cdr3_aa: CASSLGTGGHETQYF
cdr3_nt: TGTGCCAGCAGTCTCGGGACAGGGGGCCACGAGACCCAGTACTTC

clone_size: -
d_call: -
v_call: TRBV7-9
j_call: TRBJ2-5
cdr3_aa: CASSFSRQRQETQYF
cdr3_nt: TGTGCCAGCAGCTTCTCTCGACAGAGGCAAGAGACCCAGTACTTC

clone_size: -
d_call: -
v_call: TRBV6-6
j_call: TRBJ2-1
cdr3_aa: CASSYVGRENEQFF
cdr3_nt: TGTGCCAGCAGTTACGTTGGGCGGGAAAATGAGCAGTTCTTC

clone_size: -
d_call: TRBD1
v_call: TRBV2
j_call: TRBJ1-1
cdr3_aa: CASSDPRQGNTEAFF
cdr3_nt: TGTGCCAGCAGTGACCCACGACAGGGGAACACTGAAGCTTTCTTT

clone_size: -
d_call: TRBD2
v_call: TRBV10-1
j_call: TRBJ2-1
cdr3_aa: CASSDLGLEEEQFF
cdr3_nt: TGCGCCAGCAGTGATCTGGGACTAGAAGAAGAGCAGTTCTTC

clone_size: -
d_call: -
v_call: TRBV5-1
j_call: TRBJ1-1
cdr3_aa: CASSQGGGSMNTEAFF
cdr3_nt: TGCGCCAGCAGCCAGGGCGGGGGTAGTATGAACACTGAAGCTTTCTTT

clone_size: -
d_call: -
v_call: TRBV18
j_call: TRBJ1-4
cdr3_aa: CASSAGGSLGEKLFF
cdr3_nt: TGTGCCAGCTCAGCGGGAGGGTCCCTCGGAGAAAAACTGTTTTTT

clone_size: -
d_call: -
v_call: TRBV19
j_call: TRBJ1-5
cdr3_aa: CASSIISGVDQPQHF
cdr3_nt: TGTGCCAGTAGTATCATTTCAGGGGTGGATCAGCCCCAGCATTTT

clone_size: -
d_call: -
v_call: TRBV19
j_call: TRBJ1-5
cdr3_aa: CASSINWVAGIGQPQHF
cdr3_nt: TGTGCCAGTAGTATCAATTGGGTGGCAGGGATAGGTCAGCCCCAGCATTTT

clone_size: -
d_call: TRBD1
v_call: TRBV9
j_call: TRBJ1-5
cdr3_aa: CASSPRTGGQPQHF
cdr3_nt: TGTGCCAGCAGCCCCCGGACAGGGGGGCAGCCCCAGCATTTT

clone_size: -
d_call: -
v_call: TRBV6-6
j_call: TRBJ2-1
cdr3_aa: CASSYLNNEQFF
cdr3_nt: TGTGCCAGCAGCTATCTCAACAATGAGCAGTTCTTC

clone_size: -
d_call: TRBD2
v_call: TRBV9
j_call: TRBJ2-3
cdr3_aa: CASSVQAGPTDTQYF
cdr3_nt: TGTGCCAGCAGCGTACAAGCGGGACCCACAGATACGCAGTATTTT

clone_size: once
d_call: -
v_call: TRBV11-2
j_call: TRBJ2-5
cdr3_aa: CASRVQGQETQYF
cdr3_nt: TGTGCCAGCAGGGTGCAGGGGCAAGAGACCCAGTACTTC

clone_size: -
d_call: -
v_call: TRBV10-3
j_call: TRBJ2-2
cdr3_aa: CAISVGGASAGELFF
cdr3_nt: TGTGCCATCAGTGTTGGGGGAGCCTCGGCGGGGGAGCTGTTTTTT

clone_size: -
d_call: -
v_call: TRBV5-1
j_call: TRBJ2-7
cdr3_aa: CASSLAPSRTGLSYEQYF
cdr3_nt: TGCGCCAGCAGCTTGGCCCCAAGTCGGACAGGACTATCCTACGAGCAGTACTTC

clone_size: -
d_call: -
v_call: TRBV28
j_call: TRBJ2-1
cdr3_aa: CASSTAGGQPYNEQFF
cdr3_nt: TGTGCCAGCAGCACTGCCGGGGGTCAACCTTACAATGAGCAGTTCTTC

clone_size: -
d_call: -
v_call: TRBV27
j_call: TRBJ2-7
cdr3_aa: CASSLYLISGPTYEQYF
cdr3_nt: TGTGCCAGCAGTTTATATCTCATAAGCGGTCCCACCTACGAGCAGTACTTC

clone_size: -
d_call: -
v_call: TRBV6-1
j_call: TRBJ1-3
cdr3_aa: CASSEAGSGNTIYF
cdr3_nt: TGTGCCAGCAGTGAAGCAGGCTCTGGAAACACCATATATTTT

clone_size: -
d_call: -
v_call: TRBV19
j_call: TRBJ1-4
cdr3_aa: CASSNLQGFNEKLFF
cdr3_nt: TGTGCCAGTAGCAATCTACAGGGATTTAATGAAAAACTGTTTTTT